The next 22 T cell receptor beta chains were all read from a single sample in a study of shared clonotypes between healthy human individuals. This table comes from immunoSEQ multiplex PCR, and its TCRdb copy is limited to in-frame clones, with some not included. Found here are some 2.4 million clones, 80% to 95% of them singletons; the top ten hold 0.36%. The sequencing sample was made of naive CD4+ T cells from PBMCs. The sample's subset: CD45RA+ positively selected. The source of these receptors is a young man in good health. Some clones in this sample may be carry-over from other donors' samples.

V usage is TRBV29-1 and J usage is TRBJ2-7; no clear D gene. This CDR3 region has 11 residues. CDR1 and CDR2 from the germline V gene are SQVTM and ANQGSEA. With 6 bases removed from V and 2 bases from J, the gap between germline ends came to 8 bases. CDR3: CSVGPTYEQYF. The CDR3 nucleotides read TGCAGCGTCGGGCCTACCTACGAGCAGTACTTC.

This sequence joins TRBV5-1 and TRBJ1-2; D is unresolved. CDR3 length: 12 residues. Germline CDR1 reads SGHRS; CDR2 reads YFSETQ. With 0 bases removed from V and 4 bases from J, the gap between germline ends came to 4 bases. CDR3 nucleotide sequence: TGCGCCAGCAGCTTGGAGCCCTATGGCTACACCTTC. Amino acid sequence: CASSLEPYGYTF. Together with reference TRBV5-1 and TRBJ1-2, the CDR3 gives the full variable domain: KAGVTQTPRYLIKTRGQQVTLSCSPISGHRSVSWYQQTPGQGLQFLFEYFSETQRNKGNFPGRFSGRQFSNSRSEMNVSTLELGDSALYLCASSLEPYGYTFGSGTRLTVV.

This clone appeared once. V usage is TRBV28 and J usage is TRBJ2-1; 10 bases fit TRBD2. Trimming took 6 bases from V and 0 from J; bases not matched to a gene: 8. The CDR3 extends over 17 amino acids. In germline, CDR1 is MDHEN, CDR2 SYDVKM. The CDR3, as DNA: TGTGCCAGCAGGCGGACTAGCGGCCTCAGCTCCTACAATGAGCAGTTCTTC. Its protein product is CASRRTSGLSSYNEQFF.

V gene TRBV30 combines with J gene TRBJ1-6; 8 positions match TRBD1. Germline CDR1 is GTSNPN and CDR2 is SVGIG (reference sequence). The J segment lost 8 bases and the V segment lost 0 bases, leaving 6 bases of the junction unmatched. There are 15 residues in the CDR3. The CDR3 is CAWSVLSGGDSPLHF. CDR3 sequence (DNA): TGTGCCTGGAGTGTATTATCAGGGGGCGATTCACCCCTCCACTTT.

This clone was seen just once. The chain carries TRBV28 and TRBJ1-1; D not certain. CDR3 length equals 15 residues. Germline values: CDR1 MDHEN, CDR2 SYDVKM. V gave up 0 bases and J gave up 1 base, with 9 bases separating them. In DNA form, the CDR3 reads TGTGCCAGCAGTTTATGGGGTCAGTCGAACACTGAAGCTTTCTTT. Encoded protein: CASSLWGQSNTEAFF.

The chain employs TRBV19 and TRBJ2-7, with D possibly TRBD2 on 6 matching bases. The germline V gene has CDR1 LNHDA and CDR2 SQIVND (reference sequence). The CDR3 length is 15 residues. The V gene lost 6 bases and the J gene lost 3 bases, with 18 bases spanning the gap. This CDR3 reads CASSDPGLIRYEQYF. For the CDR3, the DNA is TGTGCCAGTAGCGACCCGGGACTGATACGCTACGAGCAGTACTTC.

The chain uses TRBV4-2 and TRBJ2-4; D is uncertain. From germline, CDR1 is LGHNA and CDR2 YNFKEQ. The CDR3 runs 16 residues. Trimming stripped 0 bases from V and 1 base from J, with 10 bases between. DNA for the CDR3: TGTGCCAGCAGCCAAGATTCGCCTTTCGCCAAAAACATTCAGTACTTC. This translates into CASSQDSPFAKNIQYF.

The rearrangement uses TRBV7-9 and TRBJ2-7; no reliable D call. The CDR3 runs to 11 residues. The V gene lost 8 bases and the J gene lost 4 bases, with 9 bases spanning the gap. The germline V gene encodes CDR1 SEHNR and CDR2 FQNEAQ (reference sequence). The CDR3 DNA follows: TGTGCCAGCCAACTATCTTACGAGCAGTACTTC. Protein: CASQLSYEQYF.

The V and J genes are TRBV23-1 and TRBJ2-7; D uncertain. TRBV23-1 is an ORF; its function is uncertain. The V gene lost 6 bases and the J gene lost 9 bases, with 9 bases spanning the gap. The CDR3 is made up of 10 amino acids. The DNA of the CDR3 is TGCGCCAGCAGGACCTTCAGGCAGTACTTC. It translates to CASRTFRQYF.

The V gene is TRBV2, the J gene TRBJ2-3; the match to TRBD2 covers 7 bases. Germline CDR1 and CDR2: SNHLY and FYNNEI. The CDR3 sequence is 14 residues long. After removal of 11 bases from V and 2 bases from J, the junction contained 10 bases not matched to a gene. The CDR3 region is CAGGAGVPTDTQYF. In nucleotides, the CDR3 is TGTGCCGGCGGGGCGGGAGTTCCCACAGATACGCAGTATTTT.

The rearrangement joins TRBV6-5 to TRBJ2-1, with TRBD1 matching 12 bases. The CDR3 extends over 14 amino acids. Germline trimming cut 8 bases from V and 8 bases from J; bases unmatched to any gene: 7. Germline V gives CDR1 MNHEY, CDR2 SVGAGI. The CDR3 sequence: CASGAGTGGDEQFF. CDR3 nucleotides: TGTGCCAGCGGCGCCGGGACAGGGGGCGATGAGCAGTTCTTC.

The chain joins TRBV28 to TRBJ2-1; possible D gene TRBD2, 6 bases. There are 16 residues in the CDR3. The V end was cut by 5 bases, the J end by 0 bases, with 14 bases between. Looked up from germline, CDR1 is MDHEN and CDR2 is SYDVKM. The CDR3 loop is CASSEGTGFSYNEQFF. CDR3 nucleotides: TGTGCCAGCAGTGAAGGGACTGGCTTCTCCTACAATGAGCAGTTCTTC. The full variable domain, its missing parts supplied by reference TRBV28 and TRBJ2-1, is DVKVTQSSRYLVKRTGEKVFLECVQDMDHENMFWYRQDPGLGLRLIYFSYDVKMKEKGDIPEGYSVSREKKERFSLILESASTNQTSMYLCASSEGTGFSYNEQFFGPGTRLTVL.

The J gene is TRBJ2-1, the V gene TRBV5-4; D ambiguous. Germline CDR1 SGHNT, CDR2 YYREEE (reference sequence). Trimming cost V 3 bases and J 8 bases, with 6 bases left between them. The CDR3 has 11 amino acids. The CDR3 protein is CASSSGHEQFF. In DNA form, the CDR3 reads TGTGCCAGCAGCTCAGGTCATGAGCAGTTCTTC.

The chain carries TRBV6-5 and TRBJ1-4, with TRBD1 as a possible D gene (6 bases). Deletions cut 5 bases from V and 6 bases from J, with 16 bases between. The CDR3 is 15 amino acids. The germline V gene has CDR1 MNHEY and CDR2 SVGAGI. This chain's CDR3 is CASSKTGTWDEKLFF. The CDR3 nucleotides are TGTGCCAGCAGTAAAACCGGGACATGGGATGAAAAACTGTTTTTT.

This chain's CDR3 is CASSPGGPGNTIYF. As DNA, the CDR3 is TGTGCCAGCAGCCCAGGTGGACCAGGAAACACCATATATTTT. The chain couples TRBV7-3 to TRBJ1-3; D remains ambiguous. There are 14 residues in the CDR3. V lost 5 bases to trimming and J lost 4 bases, with 12 bases between them. Germline V lookup: CDR1 SGHTA, CDR2 FQGTGA.

The chain recombines TRBV7-9 with TRBJ2-7; perhaps TRBD2 as D (5 bases). This CDR3 contains 14 residues. Germline CDR1 and CDR2: SEHNR and FQNEAQ (reference sequence). Trimming pared 10 bases from V and 5 bases from J, leaving 21 bases between. CDR3 bases: TGTGCCACGGATTTATGGGCAGCGGTCCACGAGCAGTACTTC. This gives the protein CATDLWAAVHEQYF.

The CDR3, as DNA: TGCGCCAGCAGCAACCCATCAGGGGAGCGATATGGCTACACCTTC. Protein sequence: CASSNPSGERYGYTF. This chain uses TRBV5-1 with TRBJ1-2, with D possibly TRBD1 on 6 matching bases. V gave up 4 bases and J gave up 5 bases, with 18 bases separating them. Germline CDR1 reads SGHRS; CDR2 reads YFSETQ. The CDR3 sequence is 15 residues long.

CDR3: CASSTTGSDTEAFF. The CDR3 DNA reads as TGTGCCAGCAGTACGACAGGGTCTGACACTGAAGCTTTCTTT. V usage is TRBV6-4 and J usage is TRBJ1-1; 7 nucleotides match TRBD1. The CDR3 loop spans 14 amino acids. From germline, CDR1 is MRHNA and CDR2 SNTAGT. Germline trimming cut 5 bases from V and 3 bases from J; bases unmatched to any gene: 6.

V usage is TRBV27 and J usage is TRBJ2-2, with D perhaps being TRBD1 or TRBD2 (6 bases each). V was cut by 6 bases and J by 2 bases, with 28 bases left in between. Germline CDR1 is MNHEY and CDR2 is SMNVEV (reference sequence). The CDR3 is made up of 20 amino acids. In DNA form, the CDR3 reads TGTGCCAGCAGACCTGGGACTTATGGGGGCGGTTGGTTAAACACCGGGGAGCTGTTTTTT. As protein: CASRPGTYGGGWLNTGELFF.

Only one count was recorded for this clone. Relative to the germline gene, one junction end is altered; a read error may explain this. V usage is TRBV25-1 and J usage is TRBJ2-7; perhaps TRBD2 as D (6 bases). The CDR3 is made up of 12 amino acids. The germline CDR1 and CDR2 sequences are MGHDK and SYGVNS. CDR3 residues: CASSELAGSPFF. CDR3 bases: TGTGCCAGCAGTGAATTGGCGGGATCACCTTTTTTC.

This chain joins TRBV2 and TRBJ2-7; TRBD2 is a possible D gene (6 bases). This CDR3 has 15 amino acids. V dropped 3 bases and J dropped 2 bases, with 14 bases sitting between them. Germline CDR1 and CDR2: SNHLY and FYNNEI. In nucleotides, the CDR3 is TGTGCCAGCAGTGAGAAATTCGGGGGTCCCTACGAGCAGTACTTC. It specifies CASSEKFGGPYEQYF.

As concerns this clone: Additional DNA sequences in this sample encode the identical CDR3. V is TRBV28 and J is TRBJ1-2; D is unresolved. CDR3 length: 11 residues. The V gene lost 1 base and the J gene lost 8 bases, with 5 bases spanning the gap. Germline-derived CDR1 and CDR2 are MDHEN and SYDVKM. CDR3 DNA: TGTGCCAGCAGTTTATCGGGGGGCTACACCTTC. It yields the protein CASSLSGGYTF.